The 19 T cell receptor beta chains below come from one sample, sequenced in a study of blood T cell repertoires in COVID-19. Profiling relied on immunoSEQ multiplex PCR, and the TCRdb table lists in-frame clones only, not all of them. The table records around 47,000 clones, 85% to 90% of them present only once. The sample was peripheral blood. Receptor source: a man older than 75 with active or convalescent COVID-19.

The chain employs TRBV25-1 and TRBJ2-7; D perhaps matches TRBD1 (6 bases). The CDR3 is made up of 13 amino acids. In germline, CDR1 is MGHDK, CDR2 SYGVNS. Trimming left V 4 bases short and J 7 bases short, with 14 bases between. Written as DNA, the CDR3 is TGTGCCAGCAGTGGGGGATCCAGGGGAGAGCAGTACTTC. Protein: CASSGGSRGEQYF.

The rearrangement uses TRBV7-2 and TRBJ2-1; TRBD1 matches 7 bases. V lost 1 base to trimming and J lost 8 bases; unmatched junction nucleotides: 11. CDR3 length equals 16 residues. Looked up from germline, CDR1 is SGHTA and CDR2 is FQGNSA. CDR3 nucleotides: TGTGCCAGCAGCTTAGAGGGGGCTATAAGGGGCTATGAGCAGTTCTTC. This gives the protein CASSLEGAIRGYEQFF.

V is TRBV11-2 and J is TRBJ1-3; 7 positions agree with TRBD1. The trim removed 5 bases at V and 4 bases at J, leaving 8 bases unmatched. The CDR3 is 15 amino acids. Germline V gives CDR1 SGHAT, CDR2 FQNNGV. The CDR3 sequence is CASSPDRAAGNTIYF. The CDR3 DNA is TGTGCCAGCAGCCCCGACAGGGCTGCAGGAAACACCATATATTTT.

J is TRBJ1-4 and V is TRBV15; D is unclear. Germline values: CDR1 LNHNV, CDR2 YYDKDF (reference sequence). This CDR3 is 16 amino acids long. The V gene lost 0 bases and the J gene lost 0 bases, with 8 bases spanning the gap. DNA for the CDR3: TGTGCCACCAGCAGAGAGGAGCCTGCAACTAATGAAAAACTGTTTTTT. Its translation is CATSREEPATNEKLFF.

This clone came up once. The chain carries TRBV19 and TRBJ1-2; no definite D call. The germline gives CDR1 LNHDA, CDR2 SQIVND (reference sequence). Trimming stripped 7 bases from V and 3 bases from J, with 18 bases between. CDR3 length equals 15 residues. CDR3 sequence reads: CASTLPNLPHYGYTF. CDR3 nucleotides: TGTGCCAGTACCCTTCCCAATCTACCCCACTATGGCTACACCTTC. The full variable domain, its missing parts supplied by reference TRBV19 and TRBJ1-2, is DGGITQSPKYLFRKEGQNVTLSCEQNLNHDAMYWYRQDPGQGLRLIYYSQIVNDFQKGDIAEGYSVSREKKESFPLTVTSAQKNPTAFYLCASTLPNLPHYGYTFGSGTRLTVV.

This clone was counted a single time. The J gene is TRBJ1-5, the V gene TRBV6-1; no clear D. V was cut by 2 bases and J by 8 bases, with 10 bases left in between. The germline CDR1 and CDR2 sequences are MNHNS and SASEGT. The CDR3 loop spans 13 amino acids. The CDR3 nucleotides are TGTGCCAGCAGTGAAAACTTCTATGAGCCCCAGCATTTT. This sequence encodes CASSENFYEPQHF.

In its sample, this clone was seen a few times. This chain joins TRBV10-3 and TRBJ2-5; D is perhaps TRBD1 (5 bases). CDR3 length: 15 residues. V was clipped by 2 bases and J by 5 bases, with 15 bases between them. The germline V gene has CDR1 ENHRY and CDR2 SYGVKD. The CDR3 loop reads CAISEVGESGETQYF. The CDR3 DNA sequence: TGTGCCATCAGTGAGGTTGGGGAATCAGGGGAGACCCAGTACTTC.

This chain connects TRBV3-1 (or the pseudogene TRBV3-2) to TRBJ1-3, with D tentatively TRBD1 (6 bases). The V gene's germline CDR1 is LGHDT and CDR2 YNNKEL (reference sequence). Trimming took off 4 bases at V and 0 bases at J, with 16 bases between the two ends. The length of the CDR3 is 17 residues. The CDR3: CASSRGGQLRSGNTIYF. Here the CDR3 DNA reads TGTGCCAGCAGCCGAGGCGGACAGTTGCGCTCTGGAAACACCATATATTTT.

The CDR3 nucleotides are TGTGCCTGGAGTGAGTCTAGGGGGGACAGGGGGATCTTGGTGTCCCAGCATTTT. Its translation: CAWSESRGDRGILVSQHF. V and J are TRBV30 and TRBJ1-5, with 11 bases matching TRBD1. The germline gives CDR1 GTSNPN, CDR2 SVGIG (reference sequence). The CDR3 consists of 18 residues. V was clipped by 1 base and J by 11 bases; unmatched bases: 19.

This clone was detected only a few times. This CDR3 is also generated by other DNA sequences in the sample. J is TRBJ2-5 and V is TRBV18; TRBD1 might be the D (6 bases). The V gene's germline CDR1 is KGHSH and CDR2 LQKENI. The CDR3 spans 12 residues. V lost 3 bases and J 4 bases, leaving 6 bases between the germline ends. CDR3 bases: TGTGCCAGCTCACCCAGGGGAGAGACCCAGTACTTC. It specifies CASSPRGETQYF.

This sequence joins TRBV6-2 or TRBV6-3 and TRBJ1-2, with TRBD1 as a possible D gene (5 bases). Trimming took off 3 bases at V and 1 base at J, with 12 bases between the two ends. CDR1 and CDR2 (germline): MNHEY, SVGEGT. This CDR3 contains 15 residues. The CDR3 loop reads CASSYLDTNNYGYTF. The CDR3 region has the DNA TGTGCCAGCAGTTATTTGGACACCAATAACTATGGCTACACCTTC.

The chain is built from TRBV30 and TRBJ2-2; D remains unclear. Germline CDR1 GTSNPN, CDR2 SVGIG (reference sequence). Trimming shortened V by 0 bases and J by 9 bases, and 11 bases separated the two germline ends. This CDR3 comprises 13 residues. The CDR3 here is CAWSVQPVRELFF. The CDR3 DNA follows: TGTGCCTGGAGTGTACAGCCGGTCCGGGAGCTGTTTTTT. The variable domain in full, with the rest retrieved from reference TRBV30 and TRBJ2-2, is SQTIHQWPATLVQPVGSPLSLECTVEGTSNPNLYWYRQAAGRGLQLLFYSVGIGQISSEVPQNLSASRPQDRQFILSSKKLLLSDSGFYLCAWSVQPVRELFFGEGSRLTVL.

This clone is a singleton in its sample. V gene TRBV4-3 combines with J gene TRBJ2-7; 12 bases align to TRBD1. V trimming: 3 bases; J trimming: 6 bases; junction bases outside the gene matches: 6. There are 15 residues in the CDR3. In germline, CDR1 is LGHNA, CDR2 YSLEER. The CDR3 protein is CASSQTGTGGGEQYF. The CDR3 coding sequence is TGCGCCAGCAGCCAGACCGGGACAGGGGGCGGCGAGCAGTACTTC.

The chain links TRBV19 to TRBJ2-2; TRBD1 is a possible D gene (6 bases). The CDR3 contains 17 residues. The germline V and J ends were trimmed by 3 bases and 3 bases, with 17 bases remaining between them. The V gene's germline CDR1 is LNHDA and CDR2 SQIVND (reference sequence). CDR3 residues: CASSIMSRQAYTGELFF. In DNA form, the CDR3 reads TGTGCCAGTAGTATTATGTCGAGACAGGCCTACACCGGGGAGCTGTTTTTT. The full variable domain, with the rest looked up from reference TRBV19 and TRBJ2-2, is DGGITQSPKYLFRKEGQNVTLSCEQNLNHDAMYWYRQDPGQGLRLIYYSQIVNDFQKGDIAEGYSVSREKKESFPLTVTSAQKNPTAFYLCASSIMSRQAYTGELFFGEGSRLTVL.

This CDR3 is CASSRTSGSHEQYF. The CDR3 DNA sequence: TGTGCCAGCAGCCGGACTAGCGGGAGTCACGAGCAGTACTTC. The chain links TRBV6-5 to TRBJ2-7; 13 nucleotides line up with TRBD2. The CDR3 contains 14 residues. Germline values: CDR1 MNHEY, CDR2 SVGAGI. After removal of 6 bases from V and 5 bases from J, the junction contained 4 bases not matched to a gene.

V usage is TRBV10-3 and J usage is TRBJ2-7, with 16 bases aligning to TRBD2. Germline-derived CDR1 and CDR2 are ENHRY and SYGVKD. This CDR3 has 16 amino acids. The CDR3 coding sequence is TGTTCTACCGGGACTAGCGGGAGGGGGGCCTCCTACGAGCAGTACTTC. Residues: CSTGTSGRGASYEQYF.

The chain is built from TRBV7-9 and TRBJ1-3; D call uncertain. The length of the CDR3 is 16 residues. Germline-derived CDR1 and CDR2 are SEHNR and FQNEAQ (reference sequence). Trimming removed 3 bases from V and 0 bases from J, with 12 bases in between. The CDR3 DNA reads as TGTGCCAGCAGCTTTTTAGAGCCTGGCTCTGGAAACACCATATATTTT. The encoded protein is CASSFLEPGSGNTIYF. Variable domain in full (rest from reference TRBV7-9 and TRBJ1-3): DTGVSQNPRHKITKRGQNVTFRCDPISEHNRLYWYRQTLGQGPEFLTYFQNEAQLEKSRLLSDRFSAERPKGSFSTLEIQRTEQGDSAMYLCASSFLEPGSGNTIYFGEGSWLTVV.

The chain has TRBV6-2 or TRBV6-3 and TRBJ2-7, with D possibly being TRBD1 (6 bases). V lost 1 base and J 2 bases, leaving 9 bases between the germline ends. The CDR3 runs to 14 residues. Germline-derived CDR1 and CDR2 are MNHEY and SVGEGT. CDR3 in amino acids: CASSYLPGAYEQYF. Here the CDR3 DNA reads TGTGCCAGCAGTTACTTACCAGGGGCCTACGAGCAGTACTTC.

The chain is built from TRBV28 and TRBJ2-7; no firm D call. Germline V CDR1 and CDR2: MDHEN, SYDVKM. CDR3 length equals 15 residues. With 5 bases removed from V and 3 bases from J, the gap between germline ends came to 17 bases. For the CDR3, the DNA is TGTGCCAGCAGTCCCCTGAACTACTACCTCTACGAGCAGTACTTC. This translates into CASSPLNYYLYEQYF.